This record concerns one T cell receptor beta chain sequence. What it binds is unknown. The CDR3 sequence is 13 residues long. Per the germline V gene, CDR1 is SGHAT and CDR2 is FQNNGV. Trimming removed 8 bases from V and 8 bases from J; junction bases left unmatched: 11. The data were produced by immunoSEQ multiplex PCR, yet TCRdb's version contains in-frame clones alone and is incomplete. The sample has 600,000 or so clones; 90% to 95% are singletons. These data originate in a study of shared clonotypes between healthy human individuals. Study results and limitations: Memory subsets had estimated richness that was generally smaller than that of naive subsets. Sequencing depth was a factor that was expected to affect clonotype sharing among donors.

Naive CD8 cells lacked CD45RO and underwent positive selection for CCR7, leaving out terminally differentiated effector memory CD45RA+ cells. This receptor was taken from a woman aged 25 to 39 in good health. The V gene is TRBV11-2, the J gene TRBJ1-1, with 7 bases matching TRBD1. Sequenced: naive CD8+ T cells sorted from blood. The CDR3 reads CASGDSSLREAFF. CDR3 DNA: TGTGCCAGCGGGGACAGTTCCCTCAGGGAAGCTTTCTTT.